This T cell receptor (beta chain) was identified in a study of OX40 agonist ivuxolimab in advanced cancers. Overall study: Patients enrolled in dose escalation were diagnosed with hepatocellular carcinoma, melanoma, renal cell or head and neck cancer.

General study results and limits: Among the least clonally expanded were partial responders at 0.1-3.0 mg/kg. Clonal expansion by week 6 occurred in CD4+ and CD8+ blood T cells (at 0.1 to 3.0 mg/kg).

V was cut by 2 bases and J by 1 base, with 8 bases left in between. Germline values: CDR1 LNHNV, CDR2 YYDKDF (reference sequence). The CDR3 is 14 residues long. This table comes from immunoSEQ multiplex PCR, and its TCRdb copy is limited to in-frame clones, with some not included. The sample includes fewer than 65,000 clones, over 80% of them seen just once. Remarks on this clone: Antigen unknown.

The starting material was CD4+ or CD8+ T cells sorted from blood, obtained in a trial of the OX40 agonist ivuxolimab. The TCR comes from an adult with an advanced solid tumor such as melanoma, head and neck, liver or kidney cancer. This sequence joins TRBV15 and TRBJ1-1; the D is unclear. The CDR3 spells CATSRKAENTEAFF. The CDR3 DNA follows: TGTGCCACCAGCAGAAAGGCAGAGAACACTGAAGCTTTCTTT.